This T cell receptor beta chain was sequenced for a study of cytomegalovirus exposure and HLA in healthy donors (dated by TCRdb to 2016 to 2017). Study-wide context: In an earlier analysis of fewer than 750 of the donors, about 270 Gb of sequence data and approximately 120 million unique TCR beta sequences from approximately 180 million T cells were reported. Roughly 300 gigabases of sequencing data and around 88 million unique TCR sequences made up an early release that covered approximately 700 HLA-typed donors. Of the approximately 400 genotyped donors, 81% were placed in the genetic ancestry cluster associated with self-reported Caucasian donors. The study was designed to test whether signatures of past pathogen exposure could be identified by cataloging public T cell receptors. The study profiled the T cell repertoires of 666 subjects by immunosequencing and related them to cytomegalovirus serostatus. In addition to the first cohort of roughly 670 subjects, a separate validation cohort of 120 different subjects was used. To predict cytomegalovirus infection status, the study brought together high-throughput TCR immunosequencing, statistical association of individual TCRs with disease status, and machine learning. A later analysis re-examined previously published TCR beta repertoires from more than 600 donors and added high-resolution HLA genotyping to investigate patterns of TCR occurrence. The later analysis used no new phenotypic data to find candidate immune exposures, relying instead on TCR beta sequences and their occurrence across donors. An earlier analysis of 587 of the donors applied high-throughput TCR beta sequencing to assess whether each TCR beta V gene segment acted as functional or pseudogenic. Donor age, sex, ethnicity and CMV serostatus were collected together with the repertoire data. A later genetic analysis used genome-wide SNP genotypes for about three fifths of the 666 donors, treating that subset as a discovery cohort. All discovery cohort repertoires had been generated on a single sequencing platform. HLA typing covered class I and class II loci at four-digit resolution. The number of typed donors differed by locus: about 620-630 for A, B, C, DRB1 and DQB1; 522 for DQA1; around 610 for DPA1; and about 470 for DPB1. Several DR-DQ haplotypes were handled as single units for association and clustering because linkage in the cohort was strong. Among 300 to 500 genotyped donors of the cohort, an average of approximately 200,000 unique TCR beta nucleotide sequences was sequenced per donor, of which 15% to 20% were non-productive. Broad study findings and their caveats: Cytomegalovirus status was reported to be diagnosed by the classifier with high specificity and sensitivity in both the original and validation cohorts. A group of highly shared sequence variants was considered likely to be a technical artifact of the sequencing pipeline. Linkage disequilibrium might explain the correlated functional status among segregating V segments, but an unknown experimental factor could not be ruled out. Most TCR sequences were observed very rarely across donors, whereas some public TCRs were present in many individuals. The authors suggested that the approach could potentially be generalized to other disease states and immunological phenotypes. Presence/absence analyses assumed roughly uniform sequencing depth across donors, an assumption that may not hold. For the cohort, immune exposure information was limited to CMV serostatus. A further reported finding was that TCR beta sequences accurately predicted the HLA-A and HLA-B alleles for most subjects in the first cohort. Fewer than 20 rarely observed V segments, including chromosome 9 orphons, were excluded from the earlier analysis of several hundred of the donors because counts were too low. Strong co-occurrence of HLA alleles, especially DR and DQ, made assigning TCR associations to individual alleles difficult. At a false discovery rate of 0.05, a later analysis linked roughly 17,000 TCR beta sequences to specific HLA alleles. In a later analysis, HLA-associated TCR beta chains showed more clonal expansion and lower generation probabilities than non-associated chains that were equally common. Compared with the roughly 710-donor mean, donors in an Asian-associated ancestry cluster had fewer N-insertions in productive TCRs, according to a later genetic analysis. According to a later analysis, most CMV-associated TCR beta chains appeared to be HLA-restricted, and the HLA associations seemed to be driven largely by CMV exposure. In an earlier analysis of roughly 500 of the donors, most TCR beta V segments appeared in productive rearrangements about 87% or about 30% of the time, broadly matching IMGT annotations. In a later analysis, the rate of TCR association differed among HLA loci, with DRB1 alleles having the most associated TCRs and HLA-C alleles having the fewest. In a later analysis, several top co-occurrence clusters were reported to appear linked to parvovirus B19, influenza, CMV and Epstein-Barr virus. V-gene and J-gene trimming of TCR beta chains was associated with a missense DCLRE1C variant in a later genetic analysis, and the association was replicated in an independent cohort. In this cohort, only TCR beta chains were sequenced, and detectable features were limited by the absence of alpha or paired-chain data. The study gave a list of 150 to 200 TCR beta chains associated with cytomegalovirus. Some IMGT-functional V segments, including TRBV6-2 and TRBV6-3, could not be told apart with the 87-base-pair reads, so those segments were excluded. Because HLA typing was unavailable for some donors at each locus, only the typed subset was used in association tests. In vitro tests confirmed that a few of the cytomegalovirus-associated TCR beta chains recognize cytomegalovirus antigens.

Libraries were constructed by the immunoSEQ multiplex PCR assay. For the multiplex PCR, a mixture combining 60 forward primers for TCR Vbeta segments and 13 reverse primers for TCR Jbeta segments was used. The CDR3 region of rearranged TCR beta genes was amplified from genomic DNA by a multiplex PCR assay. Amplified TCR beta libraries were sequenced as 87-base-pair reads on the Illumina HiSeq System. As for the original processing: A later analysis tallied 75 million to 85 million unique TCR beta chains across the 666 repertoires, and around 9.9 million of those chains were shared by two or more donors. A nearest-neighbor algorithm error-corrected the raw reads and collapsed the reads into unique sequences, merging closely related sequences to remove PCR and sequencing errors. Alignment of CDR3 sequences to IMGT reference sequences was used to assign V, D and J gene segments. For a sequence to be retained, a match of at least six nucleotides to both a V gene segment and a J gene segment was required. A rearrangement counted as productive if the CDR3 had no stop codons and remained in frame with V and J, and every other rearrangement counted as non-productive. Following IMGT convention, CDR3 was defined as the stretch from the second conserved V-encoded cysteine to the conserved J-encoded phenylalanine. The earlier analysis of roughly 590 of the donors excluded any sequence lacking an unambiguous match to a single V gene segment. An earlier analysis of 500 to 700 of the donors classified V segments as functional when productive rearrangements were above 56.7% and as segregating when the standard deviation between donors was above 5%. A statistical classification framework was built to diagnose cytomegalovirus status from the catalog of TCR beta chain sequences. V and J gene assignment, in a later analysis, came from comparing TCR nucleotide sequences with IMGT/GENE-DB human TR gene sequences. Using the TCRdist pipeline, a later analysis assigned CDR3 sequences along with most-parsimonious VDJ recombination scenarios. A later analysis defined each TCR beta chain by its CDR3 amino acid sequence plus V-gene family, and excluded reads lacking a unique V-gene family. As a way to deal with suspected cross-contamination and a sequencing artifact, a later analysis dropped 450 to 600 nucleotide sequences that were highly shared and had low generation probability. A later analysis calculated a clonal expansion index for each public chain from normalized within-repertoire ranks of inferred template counts. Generation probabilities in a later analysis came from a VDJ recombination model fitted to out-of-frame rearrangements, and those results were checked against IGoR. Hypergeometric tests were used in a later analysis to score TCR-TCR, TCR-HLA and TCR-CMV co-occurrence, with a repertoire-size bias correction applied to the TCR pairs. A later analysis estimated false discovery rates by permuting HLA or CMV assignments 20 times. In a later analysis, co-occurring TCRs were grouped using DBSCAN, with TCRdist sequence similarity added in when clustering inside HLA-allele-positive subsets. Repertoires with fewer than 30,000 or more than 120,000 public chains, plus five repertoires with anomalous nucleotide sharing, were excluded from co-occurrence clustering. In TCRdb, the immuneACCESS table is reduced to in-frame sequences with V and J assigned. These tables do not hold every clone; where another copy was compared, an unresolved V gene accounts for under half, and the others remain unexplained. V and J calls and clone size follow that table, whereas D and trimming were derived from the DNA. The sample records a few hundred thousand clones, 70% to 85% of which are singletons. The ten largest make up 0.55% to 0.7% of the sample.

The CDR3 holds 12 amino acids from the cysteine to the phenylalanine. Just the 36-base CDR3 DNA is kept, in frame starting at base 1. The germline V gene provides CDR1 MNHNS and CDR2 SASEGT. V was cut back by 10 bases and J by 0 bases, leaving a gap of 10 bases between them. A note on this clone: Its antigen remains undetermined. One base away there is no much larger clone; base qualities are not given.

The cohort was made up of approximately 670 healthy bone marrow donors. At the time of sampling, every cohort member was nominally healthy, though immune exposures that went unrecorded were likely present. The donor tested CMV seronegative, placing the donor among the roughly 340 seronegative members of the cohort. Each donor provided a peripheral blood sample, and peripheral blood mononuclear cells were used for TCR beta sequencing. The Qiagen DNeasy Blood Extraction Kit was used to extract genomic DNA from the blood cell samples. Rearrangement joined TRBV6-1 to TRBJ2-7, with TRBD1 tentatively as D gene (6 bases match). This sequence was found in a middle-aged woman in good health and CMV-seronegative. Sample: PBMCs. CDR3 protein: CATRDTSYEQYF. Here is the DNA: TGTGCCACTCGGGACACCTCCTACGAGCAGTACTTC.